The 24 T cell receptor beta chains below all came from one sample that was sequenced in a study of blood T cell repertoires in COVID-19. Measured with immunoSEQ multiplex PCR; TCRdb has only the in-frame clones, and not every one. The sample has fewer than 200,000 clones, 60% to 80% seen once. Sequencing was performed on peripheral blood. The receptor source for this set is a woman in her 70s with acute or convalescent COVID-19.

In this sample, this clone turned up once. V is TRBV6-4 and J is TRBJ2-7; 9 nucleotides match TRBD2. Germline CDR1 and CDR2: MRHNA and SNTAGT. V shed 0 bases and J 7 bases; nucleotides not matched to a gene: 7. The CDR3 runs to 15 residues. The CDR3 DNA reads TGTGCCAGCAGTGACTCGGGCGGGAGGGCGGAGGAGCAGTACTTC. Its translation is CASSDSGGRAEEQYF.

The chain employs TRBV2 and TRBJ2-7, with TRBD1 as a possible D gene (5 bases). V was cut by 6 bases and J by 5 bases, with 14 bases left in between. Per germline, CDR1 SNHLY and CDR2 FYNNEI. CDR3 length: 13 amino acids. The CDR3 loop is CASRRPGKNEQYF. Here the CDR3 DNA reads TGTGCCAGCAGGAGGCCAGGGAAGAACGAGCAGTACTTC.

V and J are TRBV19 and TRBJ1-2; D remains ambiguous. Germline V lookup: CDR1 LNHDA, CDR2 SQIVND (reference sequence). Trimming took 1 base from V and 2 from J, leaving 8 bases between them. The CDR3 is 14 amino acids. DNA for the CDR3: TGTGCCAGTAGTATAGGGGCCCTAAACTATGGCTACACCTTC. Translating it yields CASSIGALNYGYTF.

The chain uses TRBV4-1 and TRBJ1-6, with no clear D. The length of the CDR3 is 18 residues. The V and J ends lost 2 bases and 7 bases respectively, with 21 bases between them. Looked up from germline, CDR1 is MGHRA and CDR2 is YSYEKL. The CDR3 loop reads CASSQFPFGRVRNSPLHF. DNA for the CDR3: TGCGCCAGCAGCCAATTCCCCTTTGGTCGGGTTAGAAATTCACCCCTCCACTTT.

This chain uses TRBV18 with TRBJ1-4; 7 bases line up with TRBD1. V gave up 4 bases and J gave up 3 bases; unmatched junction bases: 14. The CDR3 contains 18 residues. CDR1 KGHSH and CDR2 LQKENI come from the germline V gene. CDR3 sequence (DNA): TGTGCCAGCTCACGTACGCGAACAGGGGAAGGGGCTAATGAAAAACTGTTTTTT. Its translation: CASSRTRTGEGANEKLFF.

This sequence joins TRBV6-5 and TRBJ2-1; 7 bases are shared with TRBD1. The ends lost 2 bases at V and 5 bases at J; junction bases unmatched: 9. Germline CDR1 reads MNHEY; CDR2 reads SVGAGI. There are 16 residues in the CDR3. As DNA, the CDR3 is TGTGCCAGCAGTTACCTAGGACAGGTGGACCACAATGAGCAGTTCTTC. This encodes CASSYLGQVDHNEQFF.

This chain joins TRBV5-5 and TRBJ1-1; D is ambiguous. V was shortened by 2 bases and J by 0 bases, with 8 bases between the two germline ends. CDR1 and CDR2 (germline): SGHKS, YYEKEE (reference sequence). The CDR3 totals 14 residues. The CDR3 DNA is TGTGCCAGCAGCTTTCAGTTAATGAACACTGAAGCTTTCTTT. This codes for CASSFQLMNTEAFF.

The chain is built from TRBV3-1 (or the pseudogene TRBV3-2) and TRBJ2-1; D is unresolved. V lost 0 bases to trimming and J lost 0 bases, with 9 bases between them. Germline V gene data show CDR1 as LGHDT and CDR2 as YNNKEL (reference sequence). This CDR3 spans 16 amino acids. The CDR3 coding sequence is TGTGCCAGCAGCCAAGACCTAAGTGGCTCCTACAATGAGCAGTTCTTC. This encodes CASSQDLSGSYNEQFF.

The gene calls are TRBV10-1 and TRBJ1-1, with 9 bases lining up with TRBD1. The length of the CDR3 is 15 residues. Germline V gene sequence: CDR1 WNHNN, CDR2 SYGVQD (reference sequence). With 6 bases clipped from V and 5 bases from J, the junction kept 10 bases outside the gene matches. The CDR3 DNA follows: TGCGCCAGCAGCCCCACACAGGGGGCGAGGACTGAAGCTTTCTTT. Translating gives CASSPTQGARTEAFF.

V is TRBV7-2 and J is TRBJ2-5; 7 positions agree with TRBD2. CDR3 length: 17 amino acids. Germline V gene lookup returns CDR1 SGHTA and CDR2 FQGNSA. The trim removed 2 bases at V and 3 bases at J, leaving 12 bases unmatched. The CDR3 spells CASSLISSGWGEETQYF. The CDR3, as DNA: TGTGCCAGCAGCTTAATTTCTAGCGGATGGGGGGAAGAGACCCAGTACTTC.

The chain links TRBV5-6 to TRBJ2-7; no firm D call. Germline V gives CDR1 SGHDT, CDR2 YYEEEE. Trimming shortened V by 1 base and J by 1 base, and 21 bases separated the two germline ends. The CDR3 totals 18 residues. CDR3 nucleotide sequence: TGTGCCAGCAGCTTGTTATTAGGAACGGGTGGCCCTTCCTACGAGCAGTACTTC. Translation: CASSLLLGTGGPSYEQYF. The entire variable domain, with the rest obtained from reference TRBV5-6 and TRBJ2-7, is as follows: DAGVTQSPTHLIKTRGQQVTLRCSPKSGHDTVSWYQQALGQGPQFIFQYYEEEERQRGNFPDRFSGHQFPNYSSELNVNALLLGDSALYLCASSLLLGTGGPSYEQYFGPGTRLTVT.

In this sample, this clone turned up a few times. V gene TRBV24-1 combines with J gene TRBJ2-1; possible D gene TRBD1, 5 bases. CDR3 size: 13 residues. Per the germline V gene, CDR1 is KGHDR and CDR2 is SFDVKD. The V and J ends lost 12 bases and 9 bases respectively, with 20 bases between them. The CDR3 sequence is CAFPSGWKGEQFF. In nucleotides, the CDR3 is TGTGCCTTCCCGTCAGGGTGGAAGGGTGAGCAGTTCTTC.

The gene calls are TRBV6-1 and TRBJ1-5; possibly TRBD1 for D (6 bases). The CDR3 is 15 amino acids. Germline assignment: CDR1 MNHNS and CDR2 SASEGT. The germline V and J ends were trimmed by 0 bases and 5 bases, with 11 bases remaining between them. The CDR3 loop reads CASSEAVWGHQPQHF. CDR3 sequence (DNA): TGTGCCAGCAGTGAAGCGGTATGGGGGCATCAGCCCCAGCATTTT.

The chain joins TRBV11-2 to TRBJ2-6, with unresolved D. Trimming cost V 4 bases and J 0 bases, with 7 bases left between them. This CDR3 is built from 15 residues. Germline V gene lookup returns CDR1 SGHAT and CDR2 FQNNGV. The CDR3 bases are TGTGCCAGCAGCTCACAGCACTCTGGGGCCAACGTCCTGACTTTC. Its translation: CASSSQHSGANVLTF.

This chain links TRBV7-9 with TRBJ2-1; 8 nucleotides line up with TRBD1. Germline loops: CDR1 SEHNR, CDR2 FQNEAQ (reference sequence). The CDR3 has 17 amino acids. The J segment lost 8 bases and the V segment lost 2 bases, leaving 14 bases of the junction unmatched. CDR3: CASSLQFGRDRSYEQFF. The CDR3 DNA reads TGTGCCAGCAGCTTACAGTTTGGTCGGGACAGGTCCTATGAGCAGTTCTTC.

The chain recombines TRBV10-1 with TRBJ2-3, with D tentatively TRBD2 (6 bases). Between the trimmed V and J ends, which lost 6 bases and 0 bases, there was a span of 13 bases. This CDR3 comprises 15 residues. Germline V gene lookup returns CDR1 WNHNN and CDR2 SYGVQD (reference sequence). The CDR3 DNA reads as TGCGCCAGCAGCCAGGGACTTCTAAGCACAGATACGCAGTATTTT. This translates into CASSQGLLSTDTQYF.

The genes are TRBV10-3 and TRBJ1-1; the match to TRBD1 covers 9 bases. The junction had 7 bases not matched to a gene; V was cut back by 10 bases and J by 4 bases. This CDR3 has 13 amino acids. CDR1 ENHRY and CDR2 SYGVKD come from the germline V gene. This CDR3 reads CASSGTGSTEAFF. The DNA for the CDR3 is TGTGCCAGCTCCGGGACAGGGAGCACTGAAGCTTTCTTT.

V and J are TRBV10-3 and TRBJ2-5; 9 nucleotides line up with TRBD2. CDR1 is ENHRY and CDR2 is SYGVKD in the germline V gene. Losses at the gene ends were 7 bases for V and 2 bases for J; bases not matched to a gene: 5. The CDR3 is 14 residues long. CDR3 nucleotide sequence: TGTGCCATCAAATCGGCGGGAGGGCAAGAGACCCAGTACTTC. It codes for CAIKSAGGQETQYF.

V gene TRBV7-9 combines with J gene TRBJ1-2; 10 bases line up with TRBD1. The junction had 4 bases not matched to a gene; V was cut back by 4 bases and J by 8 bases. Germline-derived CDR1 and CDR2 are SEHNR and FQNEAQ (reference sequence). The CDR3 consists of 13 residues. In DNA, the CDR3 is TGTGCCAGCAGCTCGCCGGGACAGGGGGGCTACACCTTC. Translation gives CASSSPGQGGYTF. The variable domain in full, with the rest retrieved from reference TRBV7-9 and TRBJ1-2, is DTGVSQNPRHKITKRGQNVTFRCDPISEHNRLYWYRQTLGQGPEFLTYFQNEAQLEKSRLLSDRFSAERPKGSFSTLEIQRTEQGDSAMYLCASSSPGQGGYTFGSGTRLTVV.

The table lists this clone with a few counts. The rearrangement uses TRBV30 and TRBJ1-6; TRBD1 might be the D (6 bases). Trimming stripped 2 bases from V and 9 bases from J, with 11 bases between. The CDR3 consists of 13 residues. Germline CDR1 GTSNPN, CDR2 SVGIG (reference sequence). As DNA, the CDR3 is TGTGCCTGGAGTACAACAGGGCCTTCACCCCTCCACTTT. The encoded protein is CAWSTTGPSPLHF.

The gene calls are TRBV27 and TRBJ2-4; 7 nucleotides match TRBD1. The CDR3 sequence is 13 residues long. Trimming took 3 bases from V and 5 from J; bases not matched to a gene: 1. The germline CDR1 and CDR2 sequences are MNHEY and SMNVEV (reference sequence). This chain's CDR3 is CASSFQGENIQYF. In DNA, the CDR3 is TGTGCCAGCAGTTTCCAGGGGGAAAACATTCAGTACTTC.

The chain has TRBV18 and TRBJ2-1; TRBD2 aligns across 9 bases. CDR3 length: 15 residues. Germline V gene lookup returns CDR1 KGHSH and CDR2 LQKENI. J gave up 8 bases and V 2 bases, and 7 bases lay outside the gene matches. The DNA of the CDR3 is TGTGCCAGCTCACCAATCCTAGCGGGGACGGATGAGCAGTTCTTC. This gives the protein CASSPILAGTDEQFF.

The chain uses TRBV2 and TRBJ2-7; 7 bases align to TRBD1. Germline CDR1 is SNHLY and CDR2 is FYNNEI. V was pared by 6 bases and J by 2 bases, with 7 bases of the junction left unmatched. The CDR3 sequence is 14 residues long. CDR3 in amino acids: CASSAGTAPYEQYF. In nucleotides, the CDR3 is TGTGCCAGCAGCGCCGGGACAGCCCCCTACGAGCAGTACTTC.

The chain links TRBV9 to TRBJ1-1; D is undetermined. V gave up 4 bases and J gave up 0 bases, with 7 bases separating them. The V gene's germline CDR1 is SGDLS and CDR2 YYNGEE. This CDR3 is built from 13 residues. As DNA, the CDR3 is TGTGCCAGCAGCCTTACAGTGAACACTGAAGCTTTCTTT. It is translated as CASSLTVNTEAFF.